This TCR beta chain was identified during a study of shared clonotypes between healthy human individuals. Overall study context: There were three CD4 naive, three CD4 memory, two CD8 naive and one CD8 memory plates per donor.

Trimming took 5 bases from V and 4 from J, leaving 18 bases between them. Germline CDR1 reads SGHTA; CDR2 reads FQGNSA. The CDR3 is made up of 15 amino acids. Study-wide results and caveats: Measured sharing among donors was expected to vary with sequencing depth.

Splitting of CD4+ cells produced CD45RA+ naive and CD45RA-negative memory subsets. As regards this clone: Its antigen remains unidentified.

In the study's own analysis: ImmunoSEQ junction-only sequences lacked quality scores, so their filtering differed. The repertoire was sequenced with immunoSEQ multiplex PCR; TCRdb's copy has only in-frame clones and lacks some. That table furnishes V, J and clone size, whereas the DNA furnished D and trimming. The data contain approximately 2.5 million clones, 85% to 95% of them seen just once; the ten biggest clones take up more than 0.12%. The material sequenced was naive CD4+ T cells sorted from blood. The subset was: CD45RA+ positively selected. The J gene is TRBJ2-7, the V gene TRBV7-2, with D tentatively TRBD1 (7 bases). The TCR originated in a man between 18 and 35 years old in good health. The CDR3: CASSPRGTAVYEQYF. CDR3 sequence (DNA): TGTGCCAGCAGCCCCCGGGGGACAGCGGTTTACGAGCAGTACTTC.